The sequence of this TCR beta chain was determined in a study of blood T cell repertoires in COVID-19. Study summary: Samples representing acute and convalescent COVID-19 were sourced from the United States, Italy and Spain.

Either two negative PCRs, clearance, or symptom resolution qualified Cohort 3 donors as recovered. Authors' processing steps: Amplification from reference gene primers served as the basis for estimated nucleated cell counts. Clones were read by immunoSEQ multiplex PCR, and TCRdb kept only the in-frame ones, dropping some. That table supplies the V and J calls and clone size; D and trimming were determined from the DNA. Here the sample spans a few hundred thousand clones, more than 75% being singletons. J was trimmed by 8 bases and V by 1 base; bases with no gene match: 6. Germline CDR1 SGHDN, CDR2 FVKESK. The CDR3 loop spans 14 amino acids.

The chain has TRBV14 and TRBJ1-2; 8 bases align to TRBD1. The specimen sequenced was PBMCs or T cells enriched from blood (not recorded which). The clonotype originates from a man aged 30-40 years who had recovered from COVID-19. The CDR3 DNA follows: TGTGCCAGCAGCCAAGCGCAGGGGGCAAAAGGCTACACCTTC. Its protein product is CASSQAQGAKGYTF.